The clone carrying this T cell receptor (beta chain) was seen only a few times. The target antigen is unknown. The source of the sample is a study of shared clonotypes between healthy human individuals. Study summary: Donor composition was a couple of women and a few men, aged 18 to 49.

Authors' data handling: ImmunoSEQ gave junction-only sequences without quality scores, so filtering differed. TCRdb keeps only in-frame clones here, not all; method: immunoSEQ multiplex PCR. That table is the source of V, J and clone size, and D and trimming were worked out from the DNA. This sample carries around 1.1 million clones, approximately 75% of them seen once, and the ten largest clones take 0.89%. General observations from the study: The low donor count limited represented genetic and exposure-history diversity.

The CDR3 runs to 17 residues. Germline V lookup: CDR1 SGHAT, CDR2 FQNNGV. V was clipped by 5 bases and J by 0 bases; unmatched bases: 12. The V call is TRBV11-2, the J call TRBJ1-1, with 7 bases that match TRBD1. Material for sequencing was memory CD4+ T cells from PBMCs. Subset in this sample: CD45RA-negative fraction. This TCR was sampled from a young man in good health. Some clones in this sample may be carry-over from other donors' samples. The CDR3 reads CASSGGGQQGLNTEAFF. The CDR3 nucleotides are TGTGCCAGCAGCGGCGGGGGACAGCAAGGCTTGAACACTGAAGCTTTCTTT.